This paragraph covers one T cell receptor beta chain sequence. Its antigen is not identified. The data were produced by immunoSEQ multiplex PCR, yet TCRdb's version contains in-frame clones alone and is incomplete. The profile shows about 80,000 clones, approximately 92% of them singletons. Looked up from germline, CDR1 is LNHDA and CDR2 is SQIVND (reference sequence). The CDR3 length is 13 residues. The ends were cut back, 8 bases at V and 4 bases at J, with 12 bases in the middle. The data derive from a study of OX40 agonist ivuxolimab in advanced cancers. Study-wide results and caveats: There was clonal expansion of CD4+ and CD8+ blood T cells by week 6 at 0.1 to 3.0 mg/kg.

Sequencing was performed on CD4+ or CD8+ T cells sorted from blood, taken in a trial of the OX40 agonist ivuxolimab. The chain is built from TRBV19 and TRBJ1-3; the D gene is possibly TRBD1 (6 bases). This receptor was identified in an adult with an advanced solid tumor such as melanoma, head and neck, liver or kidney cancer. The CDR3 loop reads CASQQGGGNTIYF. The CDR3 DNA is TGTGCCAGTCAACAGGGAGGGGGAAACACCATATATTTT.